This T cell receptor beta chain was observed in a study of blood T cell repertoires in COVID-19 (dated by TCRdb to 2020 to 2021). Turning to the overall study: Samples from collaborators originated in the United States, Italy and Spain and spanned both the acute and convalescent phases of COVID-19. The prospective study material was composed of cDNA or gDNA derived from T cells, B-cell-depleted T cells, or PBMCs. The dataset comprised deeply sampled blood TCRbeta repertoires from subjects exposed to, actively infected with, or recovered from COVID-19. The repertoires were made available in a free public database intended to serve as a resource for research on the immune response to SARS-CoV-2. Samples were obtained from the ongoing ImmuneRACE study (first 160 participants) and from 1,254 subjects provided by 6 global collaborators. Nearly every sample came with metadata listing a de-identified subject ID, COVID-19 status, age in years and sex. HLA class I and class II types, where available, came from metadata supplied by the sample provider rather than from assay-based typing. The study at large found these results: The amount of clinical and demographic metadata varied by source and participant and was provided uncurated.

The CDR3 spans 14 residues, from the cysteine through the phenylalanine. Only the CDR3 portion is preserved as DNA: 42 bases, with reading frame beginning at the first base. CDR1 is given as SGHVS and CDR2 as FNYEAQ, both from the germline V gene. Relative to germline, V is missing 5 bases and J is missing 6 bases, with 6 bases of the junction outside any gene match. The collaborating institutions used their own protocols to collect whole blood in K2EDTA tubes. For TCRbeta analysis, collaborators shipped samples as frozen whole blood, isolated PBMCs, or DNA extracted from either of those sample types. TCRbeta CDR3 regions were amplified from genomic DNA using the immunoSEQ Assay, a bias-controlled multiplex PCR. The source study handled its data this way. Within the assay, amplification of reference gene primers was used to estimate how many nucleated cells each sample contained. To quantify the absolute abundance of each unique TCRbeta CDR3 rearrangement, sequence reads were collapsed and filtered. Productive Simpson clonality was computed per sample as the square root of Simpson's diversity index over productive rearrangements. The immuneACCESS repertoire file appears here via TCRdb, limited to in-frame rearrangements. These files lack a portion of the clones; in checked studies, under half of the deficit traces to unresolved V genes, and the cause of the others is not known. D and trimming come from the DNA, and the V and J calls and clone size come from that table. Recorded for this sample are 200,000 to 300,000 clones; about four fifths of them occurred a single time. The ten largest clones add up to around 9.9% of the sample.

Note on this clone: It lacks a known antigen. Base qualities are not provided; no much larger clone lies one nucleotide away.

Material: peripheral blood. This receptor chain uses TRBV7-6 and TRBJ1-2, with 10 central nucleotides matching TRBD1. This receptor was identified in a woman aged 80 or older with acute or convalescent COVID-19. The CDR3 protein: CASSMGQGTHGYTF. The DNA reads TGTGCCAGCAGCATGGGACAGGGGACGCATGGCTACACCTTC.